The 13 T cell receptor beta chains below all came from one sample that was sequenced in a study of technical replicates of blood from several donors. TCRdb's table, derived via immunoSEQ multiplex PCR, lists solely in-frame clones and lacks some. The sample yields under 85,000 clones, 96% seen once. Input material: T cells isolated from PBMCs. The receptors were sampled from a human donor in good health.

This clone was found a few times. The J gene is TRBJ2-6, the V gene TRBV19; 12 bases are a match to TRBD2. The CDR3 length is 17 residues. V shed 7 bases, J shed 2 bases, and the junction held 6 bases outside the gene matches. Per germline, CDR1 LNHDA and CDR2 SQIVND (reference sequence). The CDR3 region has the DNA TGTGCCAGTATTCTGACTAGCGGGAGAGCTGGGGCCAACGTCCTGACTTTC. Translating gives CASILTSGRAGANVLTF.

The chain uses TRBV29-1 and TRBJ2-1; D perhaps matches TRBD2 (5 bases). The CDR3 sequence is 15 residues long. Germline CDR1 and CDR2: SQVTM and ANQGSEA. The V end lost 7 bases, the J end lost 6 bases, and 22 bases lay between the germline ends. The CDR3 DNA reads TGCAGCGCTACAGCGCTAGCTAGCTTGGGCAATGAGCAGTTCTTC. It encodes CSATALASLGNEQFF.

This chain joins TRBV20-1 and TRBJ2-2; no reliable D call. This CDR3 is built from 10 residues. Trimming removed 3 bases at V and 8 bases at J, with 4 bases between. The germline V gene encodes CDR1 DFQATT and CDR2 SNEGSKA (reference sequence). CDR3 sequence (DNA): TGCAGTGCTAGCTTGGGGGAGCTGTTTTTT. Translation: CSASLGELFF.

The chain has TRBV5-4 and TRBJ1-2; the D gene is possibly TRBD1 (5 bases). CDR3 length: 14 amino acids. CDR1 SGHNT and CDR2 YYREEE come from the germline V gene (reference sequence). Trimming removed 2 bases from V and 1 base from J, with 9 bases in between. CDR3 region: CASSFFGGNYGYTF. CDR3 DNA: TGTGCCAGCAGCTTTTTCGGGGGTAACTATGGCTACACCTTC.

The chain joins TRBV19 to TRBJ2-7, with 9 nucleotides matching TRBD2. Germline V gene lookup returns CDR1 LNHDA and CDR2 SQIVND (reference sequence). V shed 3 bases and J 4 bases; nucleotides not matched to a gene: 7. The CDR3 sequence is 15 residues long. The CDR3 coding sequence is TGTGCCAGTAGTATGCGTAGCGGGAGTGTGTACGAGCAGTACTTC. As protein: CASSMRSGSVYEQYF. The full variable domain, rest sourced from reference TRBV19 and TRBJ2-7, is DGGITQSPKYLFRKEGQNVTLSCEQNLNHDAMYWYRQDPGQGLRLIYYSQIVNDFQKGDIAEGYSVSREKKESFPLTVTSAQKNPTAFYLCASSMRSGSVYEQYFGPGTRLTVT.

As DNA, the CDR3 is TGTGCCAGCAGTATACGACTAGCGGGAGGAGAGACCCAGTACTTC. Translation: CASSIRLAGGETQYF. The rearrangement links TRBV2 to TRBJ2-5; 13 bases are shared with TRBD2. This CDR3 has 15 residues. Losses at the gene ends were 5 bases for V and 4 bases for J; bases not matched to a gene: 4. Looked up from germline, CDR1 is SNHLY and CDR2 is FYNNEI.

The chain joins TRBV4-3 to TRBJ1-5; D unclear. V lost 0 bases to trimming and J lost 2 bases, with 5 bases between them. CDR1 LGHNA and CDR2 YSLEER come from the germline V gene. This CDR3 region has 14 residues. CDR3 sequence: CASSQEGGNQPQHF. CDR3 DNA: TGCGCCAGCAGCCAAGAGGGCGGCAATCAGCCCCAGCATTTT.

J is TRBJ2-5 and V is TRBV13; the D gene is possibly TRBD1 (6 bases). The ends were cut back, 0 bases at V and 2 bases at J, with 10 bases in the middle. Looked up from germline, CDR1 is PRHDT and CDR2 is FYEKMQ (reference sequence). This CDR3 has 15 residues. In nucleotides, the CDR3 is TGTGCCAGCAGCTTAGGACAGGGATGGCAAGAGACCCAGTACTTC. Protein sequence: CASSLGQGWQETQYF. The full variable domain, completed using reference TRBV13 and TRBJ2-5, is AAGVIQSPRHLIKEKRETATLKCYPIPRHDTVYWYQQGPGQDPQFLISFYEKMQSDKGSIPDRFSAQQFSDYHSELNMSSLELGDSALYFCASSLGQGWQETQYFGPGTRLLVL.

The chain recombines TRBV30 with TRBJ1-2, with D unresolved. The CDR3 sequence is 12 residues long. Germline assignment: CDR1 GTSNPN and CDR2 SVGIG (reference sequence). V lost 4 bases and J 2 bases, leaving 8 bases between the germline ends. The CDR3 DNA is TGTGCCTGGACAACGGGAAACTATGGCTACACCTTC. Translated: CAWTTGNYGYTF.

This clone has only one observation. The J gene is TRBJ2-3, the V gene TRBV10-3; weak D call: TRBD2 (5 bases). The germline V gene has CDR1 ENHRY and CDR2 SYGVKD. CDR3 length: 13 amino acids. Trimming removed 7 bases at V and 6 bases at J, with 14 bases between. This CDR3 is CAINGGGTDTQYF. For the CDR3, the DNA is TGTGCCATCAACGGAGGTGGAACGGATACGCAGTATTTT.

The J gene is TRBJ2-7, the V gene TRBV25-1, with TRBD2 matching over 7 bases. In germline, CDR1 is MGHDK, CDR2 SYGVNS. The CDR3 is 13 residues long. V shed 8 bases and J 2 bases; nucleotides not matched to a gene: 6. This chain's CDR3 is CASGGEHPYEQYF. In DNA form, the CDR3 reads TGTGCCAGCGGGGGGGAGCATCCCTACGAGCAGTACTTC.

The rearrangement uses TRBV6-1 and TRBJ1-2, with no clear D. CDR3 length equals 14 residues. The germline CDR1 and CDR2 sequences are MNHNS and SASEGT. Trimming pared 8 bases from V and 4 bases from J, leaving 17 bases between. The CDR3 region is CASPGLVEGYGYTF. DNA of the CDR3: TGTGCCAGCCCGGGATTAGTAGAAGGCTATGGCTACACCTTC.

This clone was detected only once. The CDR3 coding sequence is TGTGCCAGCAGCGCCGGAGGGGAGTTAAATGAGCAGTTCTTC. Amino acids: CASSAGGELNEQFF. The chain recombines TRBV9 with TRBJ2-1; TRBD2 is a possible D gene (6 bases). Trimming took 3 bases from V and 7 from J, leaving 14 bases between them. The CDR3 contains 14 residues. In germline, CDR1 is SGDLS, CDR2 YYNGEE.